This TCR beta chain was captured by sequencing in a study of identical twins (dated by TCRdb to about 2016). A note on the overall study: The study deep-sequenced TCR alpha and beta repertoires from monozygotic twins, unrelated adults of various ages and cord blood to test whether fetal clonotypes persist. To rule out contamination, the twin experiments were replicated at different times with different library preparation protocols. The research as a whole found: Invariant T cells such as MAIT and iNKT could partly confound zero-insertion analyses, though diverse VJ usage argued against this for most clonotypes. In monozygotic twins, recombination models systematically underestimated out-of-frame TCR alpha sharing, but the models matched the sharing seen between unrelated individuals. Excess twin sharing in beta out-of-frame sequences was weaker because fewer shared sequences lowered the signal-to-noise ratio. Fewer insertions were carried by abundant cord blood beta clonotypes; a weaker similar trend was observed in young adult naive repertoires, while no such trend was observed in memory repertoires. Conclusions relied on cross-sectional statistical analysis, since the same donors could not be followed over many years. Compared with coincidental sharing between unrelated individuals, out-of-frame TCR alpha sequences shared between twins showed an excess of sequences with low generation probability.

Comments on this clonotype: Its antigen target is currently unknown. No base quality values were provided; no much bigger clone lies one nucleotide off.

Only healthy Caucasian donors were included. Three pairs of female monozygotic twins, all aged 18 to 29 years, were included in the twin cohort. Miltenyi CD45RO+ enrichment and human naive T-cell isolation kits were used to isolate memory (CD45RO+) and naive T cells from PBMC. The library was built by means of 5' RACE. Sequencing instrument: Illumina HiSeq 2000. Template switching added a universal primer binding site, and the final cDNA carried a unique molecular identifier that allowed TCR cDNA molecules to be counted accurately. Specific primers in the conserved constant-segment region were used to synthesize first-strand cDNA for the TCR alpha and beta chains. Each cDNA library was double barcoded, with a SMART-Mk sample barcode plus Illumina barcodes, to control for contamination. TruSeq adapter sequences and Illumina sample barcodes were added in two successive PCR steps. Sequencing of the TCR alpha and beta cDNA libraries was done on the Illumina HiSeq platform using custom primers. The authors' pipeline ran thus. Unique molecular identifiers were extracted from raw reads with MiGEC, and CDR3 positions were determined with MiXCR. Recombination models were inferred per individual with the repgenHMM and IGoR tools using an EM algorithm. The tcR package in R was used for shared clonotype analysis, with sharing normalized by the product of cloneset sizes. To study raw recombination free of thymic and clonal selection effects, out-of-frame nonproductive sequences were analyzed. The public reads were run again by TCRdb, first through fastp at Q25 and then through MiXCR, and only productive beta chains were kept. Here each entry gathers all rows of one CDR3 protein and keeps the most common genes and DNA. The V and J calls and clone size come from TCRdb's table, not from the authors' own analysis. The sample table records roughly 290,000 distinct CDR3 sequences; approximately 8% of these occur just once. The top ten clones comprise around 2.1% of the sample.

The cysteine opens and the phenylalanine closes a CDR3 of 15 amino acids. This entry keeps only the CDR3 DNA: 45 bases, framed from base 1. Trimming removed 7 bases from V and 0 bases from J, leaving 12 bases between the germline ends. From a lookup of the germline V gene, CDR1 and CDR2 are SNHLY and FYNNEI. This same sample was also taken into another study, of yellow fever vaccine responses in identical twins. As the second paper documents: The T cell response to vaccination in identical twins was reported by the authors to appear partly convergent and partly personalized. In identical twins, the study followed T cell clones that responded to the vaccine with precision.

This sequence originates from a woman between 18 and 29 years old in good health. The source material was memory (CD45RO+) T cells sorted from blood. This sample's cell subset or site label indicates: CD45RO+ enriched T cells. The V and J segments used are TRBV2 and TRBJ2-2; the D gene cannot be named for sure. The DNA sequence reads TGTGCCAGCAAAGACACCTATTCGAACACCGGGGAGCTGTTTTTT. The encoded protein is CASKDTYSNTGELFF.